This TCR beta chain was sequenced during a study of human T cells and chemical hapten exposure. Study information: Small volume differences among pooled libraries mainly caused per-sample TCR yield variation. General study findings and limits: DPC sensitization produced no change in TCRs with frequency above 1 in 1000.

This clonotype has only a few counts. Its antigen is unidentified. In the authors' workflow: Samples contained a median of approximately 100,000 TCRs, with a range of roughly 23,224 to 700,000. From the 5' RACE reads, TCRdb called clonotypes with MiXCR, one entry per CDR3 protein. TCRdb, rather than the study authors, made the V and J calls. The sample consists of around 82,000 distinct CDR3 sequences, about 7.7% of them appearing once. Unfractionated whole blood served as the source for total RNA extraction. The TCR originated in a male donor in good health.

CDR3 loop: CASKGALEAFF. The CDR3 nucleotides are TGTGCCAGCAAAGGGGCCCTTGAAGCTTTCTTT. The rearrangement links TRBV27 to TRBJ1-1; possible D gene TRBD1, 5 bases. Trimming shortened V by 7 bases and J by 7 bases, and 10 bases separated the two germline ends. CDR3 length: 11 amino acids. Germline CDR1 is MNHEY and CDR2 is SMNVEV (reference sequence).